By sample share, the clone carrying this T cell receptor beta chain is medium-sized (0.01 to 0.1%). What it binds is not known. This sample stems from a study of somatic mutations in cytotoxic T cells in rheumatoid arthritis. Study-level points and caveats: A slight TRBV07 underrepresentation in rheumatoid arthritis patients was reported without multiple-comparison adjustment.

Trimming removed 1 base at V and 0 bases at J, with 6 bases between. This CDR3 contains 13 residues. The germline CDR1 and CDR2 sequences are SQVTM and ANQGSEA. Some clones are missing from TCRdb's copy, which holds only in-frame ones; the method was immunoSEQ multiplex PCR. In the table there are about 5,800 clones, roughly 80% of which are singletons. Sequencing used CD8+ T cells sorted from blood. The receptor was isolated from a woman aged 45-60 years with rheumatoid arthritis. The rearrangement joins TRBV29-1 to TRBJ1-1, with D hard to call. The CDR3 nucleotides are TGCAGCGTTGAAGCGGGTATGAACACTGAAGCTTTCTTT. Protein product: CSVEAGMNTEAFF. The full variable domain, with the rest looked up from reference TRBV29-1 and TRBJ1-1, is SAVISQKPSRDICQRGTSLTIQCQVDSQVTMMFWYRQQPGQSLTLIATANQGSEATYESGFVIDKFPISRPNLTFSTLTVSNMSPEDSSIYLCSVEAGMNTEAFFGQGTRLTVV.